This T cell receptor beta chain came from a study of shared clonotypes between healthy human individuals. Germline CDR1 and CDR2: LNHNV and YYDKDF (reference sequence). This CDR3 region has 19 residues. The V end was cut by 0 bases, the J end by 0 bases, with 20 bases between. The table came from immunoSEQ multiplex PCR; TCRdb's copy has only in-frame clones and leaves some out. The table includes some 2.1 million clones, around 93% detected once. Cells designated naive CD8 were CD45RO-negative and were positively selected for CCR7, with terminally differentiated effector memory CD45RA+ cells excluded.

This sequence was found in a man between 18 and 35 years old in good health. Some clones in this sample may be carry-over from other donors' samples. The sequenced material came from naive CD8+ T cells from PBMCs. The chain recombines TRBV15 with TRBJ1-2; D is uncertain. In DNA form, the CDR3 reads TGTGCCACCAGCAGAGATTGGGCTATGGGTAATGGACCTAACTATGGCTACACCTTC. Translating it yields CATSRDWAMGNGPNYGYTF. The whole variable domain, filled in from reference TRBV15 and TRBJ1-2, reads DAMVIQNPRYQVTQFGKPVTLSCSQTLNHNVMYWYQQKSSQAPKLLFHYYDKDFNNEADTPDNFQSRRPNTSFCFLDIRSPGLGDTAMYLCATSRDWAMGNGPNYGYTFGSGTRLTVV.